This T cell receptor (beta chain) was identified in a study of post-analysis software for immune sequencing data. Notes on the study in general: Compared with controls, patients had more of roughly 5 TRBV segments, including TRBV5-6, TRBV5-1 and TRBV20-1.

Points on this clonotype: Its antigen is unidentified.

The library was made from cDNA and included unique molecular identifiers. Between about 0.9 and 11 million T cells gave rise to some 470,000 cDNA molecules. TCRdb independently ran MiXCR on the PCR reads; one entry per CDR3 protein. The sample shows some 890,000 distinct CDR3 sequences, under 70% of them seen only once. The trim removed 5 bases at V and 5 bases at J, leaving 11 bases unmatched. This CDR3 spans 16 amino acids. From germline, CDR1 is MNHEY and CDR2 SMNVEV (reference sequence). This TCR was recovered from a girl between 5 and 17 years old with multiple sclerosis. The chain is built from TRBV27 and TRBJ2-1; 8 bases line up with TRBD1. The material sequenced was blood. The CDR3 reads CASSHPDRGIDNEQFF. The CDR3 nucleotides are TGTGCCAGCAGTCACCCCGACAGGGGAATTGACAATGAGCAGTTCTTC.